This T cell receptor (beta chain) came from a study of spatial heterogeneity in lung cancer. Study-level results: Expanded intratumoral alpha and beta TCR counts tracked tumor mutation counts.

One entry per CDR3 protein results from TCRdb running MiXCR on the 5' RACE reads. The profile shows more than 10,000 distinct CDR3 sequences, over 4.5% of them singletons. The germline V gene has CDR1 MNHNS and CDR2 SASEGT. The CDR3 is 13 amino acids. V shed 10 bases and J shed 7 bases, with 20 bases lying between them. Time point here: sample taken at primary tumor resection. This clonotype was recorded many times. Its antigen is unknown. The clonotype comes from a male donor with early-stage non-small cell lung cancer. The specimen was lung tumor tissue, collected at surgery. V gene TRBV6-1 combines with J gene TRBJ2-7; D tentatively fits TRBD1 or TRBD2 (5 bases each). The CDR3 region has the DNA TGTGCCACCAGGGACGGGCCCGGTAGAGAGCAGTACTTC. Amino acid sequence: CATRDGPGREQYF.